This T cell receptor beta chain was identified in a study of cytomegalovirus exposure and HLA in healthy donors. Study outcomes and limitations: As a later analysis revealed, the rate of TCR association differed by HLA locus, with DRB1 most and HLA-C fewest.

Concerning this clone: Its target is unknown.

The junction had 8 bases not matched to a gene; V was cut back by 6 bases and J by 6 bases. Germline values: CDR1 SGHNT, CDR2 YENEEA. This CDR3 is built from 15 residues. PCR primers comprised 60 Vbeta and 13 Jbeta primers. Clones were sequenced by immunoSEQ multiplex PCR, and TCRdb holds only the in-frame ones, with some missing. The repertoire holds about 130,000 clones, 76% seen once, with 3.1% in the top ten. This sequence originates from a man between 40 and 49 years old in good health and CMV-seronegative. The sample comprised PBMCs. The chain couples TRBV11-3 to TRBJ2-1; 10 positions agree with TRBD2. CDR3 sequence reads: CASRGETSGSNEQFF. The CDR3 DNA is TGTGCCAGCAGGGGGGAGACTAGCGGGTCCAATGAGCAGTTCTTC.